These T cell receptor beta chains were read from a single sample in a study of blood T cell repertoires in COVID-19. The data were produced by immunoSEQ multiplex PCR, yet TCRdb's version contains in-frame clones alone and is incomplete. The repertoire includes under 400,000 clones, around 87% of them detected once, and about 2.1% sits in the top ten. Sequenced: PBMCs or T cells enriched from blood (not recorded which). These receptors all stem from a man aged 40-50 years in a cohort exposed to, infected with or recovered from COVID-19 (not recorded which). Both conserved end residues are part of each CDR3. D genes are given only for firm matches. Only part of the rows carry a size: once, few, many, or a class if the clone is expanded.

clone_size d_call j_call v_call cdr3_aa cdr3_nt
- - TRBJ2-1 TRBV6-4 CASSATGRYNEQFF TGTGCCAGCAGCGCGACAGGAAGGTACAATGAGCAGTTCTTC
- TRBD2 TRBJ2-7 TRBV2 CASSEEGGLASYEQYF TGTGCCAGCAGTGAAGAAGGGGGACTAGCGTCCTACGAGCAGTACTTC
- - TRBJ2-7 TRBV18 CASSPQRNEQYF TGTGCCAGCTCACCACAGAGGAACGAGCAGTACTTC
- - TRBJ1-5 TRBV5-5 CASSPTGLAQPQHF TGTGCCAGCAGCCCAACAGGGTTAGCCCAGCCCCAGCATTTT
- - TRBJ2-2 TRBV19 CASSTYTGGELFF TGTGCCAGTAGTACGTACACAGGCGGGGAGCTGTTTTTT
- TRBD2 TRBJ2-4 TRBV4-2 CASSQVETSGIGKNIQYF TGTGCCAGCAGCCAAGTGGAGACTAGCGGGATAGGCAAAAACATTCAGTACTTC
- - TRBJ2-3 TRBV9 CASRLAEDTQYF TGTGCCAGCAGGCTGGCAGAAGATACGCAGTATTTT
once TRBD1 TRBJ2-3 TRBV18 CASSPTTGGADTQYF TGTGCCAGCTCACCAACGACAGGGGGAGCAGATACGCAGTATTTT
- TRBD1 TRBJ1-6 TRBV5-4 CASSLAETGGVSPLHF TGTGCCAGCAGCTTGGCCGAGACAGGGGGAGTTTCACCCCTCCACTTT
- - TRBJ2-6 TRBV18 CASSGGRISGANVLTF TGTGCCAGCTCAGGAGGGCGGATCTCTGGGGCCAACGTCCTGACTTTC
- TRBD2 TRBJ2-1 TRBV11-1 CASSLRSGRVHEQFF TGTGCCAGCAGCTTACGTAGCGGGAGGGTCCATGAGCAGTTCTTC
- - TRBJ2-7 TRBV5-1 CASSLISGPREQYF TGCGCCAGCAGCTTGATTTCAGGGCCACGGGAGCAGTACTTC
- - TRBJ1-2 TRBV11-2 CASSLSRGDYGYTF TGTGCCAGCAGCTTATCGCGGGGGGACTATGGCTACACCTTC
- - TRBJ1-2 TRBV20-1 CSASGGLYGYTF TGCAGTGCTAGTGGGGGGCTCTATGGCTACACCTTC
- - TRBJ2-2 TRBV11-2 CASSLLPLNRQNTGELFF TGTGCCAGCAGCTTATTACCTTTGAACAGGCAGAACACCGGGGAGCTGTTTTTT
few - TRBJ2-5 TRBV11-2 CASSFWGEETQYF TGTGCCAGCAGCTTTTGGGGGGAAGAGACCCAGTACTTC
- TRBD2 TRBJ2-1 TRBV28 CASSLGGGSYNEQFF TGTGCCAGCAGTTTGGGGGGGGGCTCCTACAATGAGCAGTTCTTC
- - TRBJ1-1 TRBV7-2 CASSLVWGGGEAFF TGTGCCAGCAGCTTAGTCTGGGGAGGAGGGGAAGCTTTCTTT
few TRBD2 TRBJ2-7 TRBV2 CASSENAGVYEQYF TGTGCCAGCAGTGAAAATGCGGGAGTCTACGAGCAGTACTTC
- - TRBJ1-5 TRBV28 CASSLDSLQPQHF TGTGCCAGCAGTTTGGACTCCCTCCAGCCCCAGCATTTT
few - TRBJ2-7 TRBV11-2 CASSSGTQSRYEQYF TGTGCCAGCAGTTCCGGGACTCAATCTAGGTACGAGCAGTACTTC
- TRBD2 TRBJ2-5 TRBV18 CASSPGGAGAVKETQYF TGTGCCAGCTCACCAGGGGGTGCGGGAGCTGTGAAAGAGACCCAGTACTTC
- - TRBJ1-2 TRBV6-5 CASNIWGAGYGYTF TGTGCCAGCAACATTTGGGGCGCTGGGTATGGCTACACCTTC
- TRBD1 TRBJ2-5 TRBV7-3 CASSSRDRGTQYF TGTGCCAGCAGCTCCCGGGACAGGGGGACCCAGTACTTC
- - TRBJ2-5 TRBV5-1 CASSLDRAQETQYF TGCGCCAGCAGCTTGGACAGGGCCCAAGAGACCCAGTACTTC
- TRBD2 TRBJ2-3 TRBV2 CASAGGLAGYTDTQYF TGTGCCAGCGCCGGCGGACTAGCGGGCTACACAGATACGCAGTATTTT
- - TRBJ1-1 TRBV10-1 CASSDEGRNTEAFF TGCGCCAGCAGTGATGAGGGAAGGAACACTGAAGCTTTCTTT
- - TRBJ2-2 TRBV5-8 CASSLRTVWPGELFF TGTGCCAGCAGCTTGCGGACAGTTTGGCCCGGGGAGCTGTTTTTT
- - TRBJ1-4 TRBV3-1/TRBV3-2 CASSHATGATNEKLFF TGTGCCAGCAGCCACGCTACAGGAGCAACTAATGAAAAACTGTTTTTT
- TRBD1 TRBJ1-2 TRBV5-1 CASSYDRGVDGYTF TGCGCCAGCAGCTATGACAGGGGGGTTGATGGCTACACCTTC
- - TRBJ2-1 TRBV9 CASNLGSRYYNEQFF TGTGCCAGCAACTTGGGCTCTCGTTACTACAATGAGCAGTTCTTC
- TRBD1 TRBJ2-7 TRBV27 CASSRDRGLYYEQYF TGTGCCAGCAGTCGGGACAGGGGGTTATATTACGAGCAGTACTTC
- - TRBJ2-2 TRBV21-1 CASSKQENTGELFF TGTGCCAGCAGCAAACAGGAAAATACCGGGGAGCTGTTTTTT
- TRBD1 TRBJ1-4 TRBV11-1 CASSLGQVATNEKLFF TGTGCCAGCAGCCTTGGACAGGTTGCAACTAATGAAAAACTGTTTTTT
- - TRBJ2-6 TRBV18 CASSPGTFSGANVLTF TGTGCCAGCTCACCAGGGACATTCTCTGGGGCCAACGTCCTGACTTTC
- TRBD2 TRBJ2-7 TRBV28 CASRRGNSYEQYF TGTGCCAGCAGGCGGGGGAATTCCTACGAGCAGTACTTC
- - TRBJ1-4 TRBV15 CATSREGGNNEKLFF TGTGCCACCAGCAGAGAGGGGGGTAATAATGAAAAACTGTTTTTT
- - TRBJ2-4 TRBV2 CASRRGTARAKNIQYF TGTGCCAGCCGCAGGGGTACCGCGAGGGCCAAAAACATTCAGTACTTC
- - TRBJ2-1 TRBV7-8 CASSLALLRHNEQFF TGTGCCAGCAGCTTAGCGCTGCTGCGGCACAATGAGCAGTTCTTC
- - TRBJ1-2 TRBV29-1 CSVVRQARDYGYTF TGCAGCGTTGTTCGGCAGGCCCGAGACTATGGCTACACCTTC
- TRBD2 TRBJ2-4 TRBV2 CASSEYGRTPLAKNIQYF TGTGCCAGCAGTGAATACGGGAGGACCCCTCTAGCCAAAAACATTCAGTACTTC
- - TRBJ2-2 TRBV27 CASSPVVRSSGELFF TGTGCCAGCAGTCCAGTCGTGCGGTCGAGCGGGGAGCTGTTTTTT